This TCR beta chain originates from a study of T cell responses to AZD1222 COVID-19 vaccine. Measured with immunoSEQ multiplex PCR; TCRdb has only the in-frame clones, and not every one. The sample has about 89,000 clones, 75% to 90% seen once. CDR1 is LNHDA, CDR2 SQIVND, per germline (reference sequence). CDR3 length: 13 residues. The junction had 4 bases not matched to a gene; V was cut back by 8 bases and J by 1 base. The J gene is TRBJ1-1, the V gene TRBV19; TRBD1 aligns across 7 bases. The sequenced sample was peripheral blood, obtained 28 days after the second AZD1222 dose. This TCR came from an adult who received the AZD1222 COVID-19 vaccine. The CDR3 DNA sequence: TGTGCCAGTGGTCGGACAGGGAACACTGAAGCTTTCTTT. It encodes CASGRTGNTEAFF.